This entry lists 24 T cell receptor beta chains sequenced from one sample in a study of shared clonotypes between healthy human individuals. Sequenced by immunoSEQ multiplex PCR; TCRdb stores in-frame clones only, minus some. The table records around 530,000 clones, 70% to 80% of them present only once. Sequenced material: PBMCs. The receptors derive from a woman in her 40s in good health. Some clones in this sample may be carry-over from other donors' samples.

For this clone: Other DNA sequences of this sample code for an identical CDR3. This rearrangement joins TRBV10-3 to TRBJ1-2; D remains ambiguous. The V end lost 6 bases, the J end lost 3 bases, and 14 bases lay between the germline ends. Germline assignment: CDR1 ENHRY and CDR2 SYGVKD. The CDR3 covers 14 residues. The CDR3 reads CAIRVTAADYGYTF. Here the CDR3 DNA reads TGTGCCATCAGGGTGACGGCTGCAGACTATGGCTACACCTTC.

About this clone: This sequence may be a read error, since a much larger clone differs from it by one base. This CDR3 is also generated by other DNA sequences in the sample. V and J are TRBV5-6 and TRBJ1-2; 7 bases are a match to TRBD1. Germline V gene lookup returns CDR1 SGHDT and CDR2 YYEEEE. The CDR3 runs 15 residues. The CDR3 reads CASSPTPTGFYGYTF. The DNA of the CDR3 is TGTGCCAGCAGCCCCACCCCGACAGGGTTCTATGGTTACACCTTC. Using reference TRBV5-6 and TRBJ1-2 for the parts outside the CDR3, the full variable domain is DAGVTQSPTHLIKTRGQQVTLRCSPKSGHDTVSWYQQALGQGPQFIFQYYEEEERQRGNFPDRFSGHQFPNYSSELNVNALLLGDSALYLCASSPTPTGFYGYTFGSGTRLTVV.

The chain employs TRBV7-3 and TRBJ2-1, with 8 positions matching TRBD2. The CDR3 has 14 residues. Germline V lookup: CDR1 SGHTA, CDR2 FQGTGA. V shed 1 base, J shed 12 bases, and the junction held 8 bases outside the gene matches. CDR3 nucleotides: TGTGCCAGCAGCTTAAATGGGAACGGGAGGGGGCAGTTCTTC. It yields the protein CASSLNGNGRGQFF.

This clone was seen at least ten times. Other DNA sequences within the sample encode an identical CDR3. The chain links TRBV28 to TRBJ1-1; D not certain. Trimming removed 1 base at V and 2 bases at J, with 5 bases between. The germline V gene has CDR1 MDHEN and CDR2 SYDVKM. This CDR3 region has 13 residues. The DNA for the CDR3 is TGTGCCAGCAGTTTATTAAGAAACACTGAAGCTTTCTTT. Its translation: CASSLLRNTEAFF.

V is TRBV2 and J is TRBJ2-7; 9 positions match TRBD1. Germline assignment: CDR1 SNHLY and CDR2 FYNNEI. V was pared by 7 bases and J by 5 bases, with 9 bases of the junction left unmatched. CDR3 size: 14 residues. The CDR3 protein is CASKRDRDRNEQYF. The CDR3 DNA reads TGTGCCAGCAAGCGGGACAGGGATAGGAACGAGCAGTACTTC. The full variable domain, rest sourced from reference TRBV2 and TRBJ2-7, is EPEVTQTPSHQVTQMGQEVILRCVPISNHLYFYWYRQILGQKVEFLVSFYNNEISEKSEIFDDQFSVERPDGSNFTLKIRSTKLEDSAMYFCASKRDRDRNEQYFGPGTRLTVT.

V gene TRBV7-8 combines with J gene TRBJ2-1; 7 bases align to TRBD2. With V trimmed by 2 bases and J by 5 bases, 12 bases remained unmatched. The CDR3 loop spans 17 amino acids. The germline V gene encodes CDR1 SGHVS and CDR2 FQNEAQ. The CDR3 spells CASSLLGSGLGDNEQFF. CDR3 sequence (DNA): TGTGCCAGCAGCTTATTGGGGTCCGGACTAGGGGACAATGAGCAGTTCTTC.

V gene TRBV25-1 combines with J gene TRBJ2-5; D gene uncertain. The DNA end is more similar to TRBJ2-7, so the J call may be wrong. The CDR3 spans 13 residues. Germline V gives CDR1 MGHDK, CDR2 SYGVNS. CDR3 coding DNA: TGTGCCAGCAGTGTACAGAGCTCCTACGAGCAGTACTTC. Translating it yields CASSVQSSYEQYF.

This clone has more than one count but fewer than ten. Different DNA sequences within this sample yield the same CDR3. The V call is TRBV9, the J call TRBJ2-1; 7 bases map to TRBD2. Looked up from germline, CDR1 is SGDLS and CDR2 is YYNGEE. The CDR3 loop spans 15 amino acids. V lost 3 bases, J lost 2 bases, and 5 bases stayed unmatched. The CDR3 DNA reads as TGTGCCAGCAGCGGAAACAGCGGGGCCTACAATGAGCAGTTCTTC. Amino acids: CASSGNSGAYNEQFF.

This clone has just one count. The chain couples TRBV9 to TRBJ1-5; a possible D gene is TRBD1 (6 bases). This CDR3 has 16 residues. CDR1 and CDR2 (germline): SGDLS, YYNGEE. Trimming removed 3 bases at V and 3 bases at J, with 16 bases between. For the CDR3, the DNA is TGTGCCAGCAGCGCCGGAGTGGGGGCCGACAATCAGCCCCAGCATTTT. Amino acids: CASSAGVGADNQPQHF.

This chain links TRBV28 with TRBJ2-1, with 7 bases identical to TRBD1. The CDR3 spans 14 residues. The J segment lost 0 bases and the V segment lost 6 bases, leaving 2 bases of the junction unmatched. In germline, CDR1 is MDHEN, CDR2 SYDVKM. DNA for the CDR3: TGTGCCAGCAGGACAGGGTTCTCCTACAATGAGCAGTTCTTC. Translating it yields CASRTGFSYNEQFF. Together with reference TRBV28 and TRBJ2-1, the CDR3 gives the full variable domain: DVKVTQSSRYLVKRTGEKVFLECVQDMDHENMFWYRQDPGLGLRLIYFSYDVKMKEKGDIPEGYSVSREKKERFSLILESASTNQTSMYLCASRTGFSYNEQFFGPGTRLTVL.

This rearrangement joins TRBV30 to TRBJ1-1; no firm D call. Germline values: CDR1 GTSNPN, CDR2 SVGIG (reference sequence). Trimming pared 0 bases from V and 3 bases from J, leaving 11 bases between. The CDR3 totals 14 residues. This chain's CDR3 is CAWSVSDRYTEAFF. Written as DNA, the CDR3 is TGTGCCTGGAGTGTATCGGACCGATACACTGAAGCTTTCTTT.

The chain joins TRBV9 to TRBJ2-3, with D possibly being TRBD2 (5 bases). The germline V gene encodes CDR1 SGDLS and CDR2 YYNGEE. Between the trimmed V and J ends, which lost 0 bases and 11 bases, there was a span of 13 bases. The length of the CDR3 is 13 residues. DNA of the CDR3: TGTGCCAGCAGCGTAGTAGATGAGGGATTGCAGTATTTT. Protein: CASSVVDEGLQYF.

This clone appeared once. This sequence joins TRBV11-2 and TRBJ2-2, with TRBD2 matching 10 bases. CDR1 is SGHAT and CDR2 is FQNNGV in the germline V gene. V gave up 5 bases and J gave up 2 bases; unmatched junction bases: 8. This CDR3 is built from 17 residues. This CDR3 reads CASSRLAGVPNTGELFF. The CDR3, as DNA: TGTGCCAGCAGCCGGCTAGCGGGAGTCCCAAACACCGGGGAGCTGTTTTTT.

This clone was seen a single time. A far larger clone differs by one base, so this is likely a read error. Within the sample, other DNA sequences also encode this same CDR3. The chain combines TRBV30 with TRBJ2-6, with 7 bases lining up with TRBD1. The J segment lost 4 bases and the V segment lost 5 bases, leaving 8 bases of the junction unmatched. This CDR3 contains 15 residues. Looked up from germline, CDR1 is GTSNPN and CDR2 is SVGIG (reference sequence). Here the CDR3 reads CAWGTDLSGANVLTF. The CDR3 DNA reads TGTGCCTGGGGGACAGACCTCTCCGGGGCCAACGTCCTGACTTTC.

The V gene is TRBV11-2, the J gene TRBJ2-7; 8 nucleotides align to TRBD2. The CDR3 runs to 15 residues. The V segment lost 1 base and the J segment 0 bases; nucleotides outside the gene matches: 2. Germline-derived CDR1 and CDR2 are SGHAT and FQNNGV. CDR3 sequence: CASSLAGGASYEQYF. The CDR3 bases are TGTGCCAGCAGCTTAGCGGGAGGGGCCTCCTACGAGCAGTACTTC.

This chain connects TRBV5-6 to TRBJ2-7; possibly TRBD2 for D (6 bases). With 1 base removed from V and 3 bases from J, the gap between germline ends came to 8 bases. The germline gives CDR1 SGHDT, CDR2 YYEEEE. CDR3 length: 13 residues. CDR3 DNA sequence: TGTGCCAGCAGCTTGCCGGACTACTACGAGCAGTACTTC. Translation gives CASSLPDYYEQYF.

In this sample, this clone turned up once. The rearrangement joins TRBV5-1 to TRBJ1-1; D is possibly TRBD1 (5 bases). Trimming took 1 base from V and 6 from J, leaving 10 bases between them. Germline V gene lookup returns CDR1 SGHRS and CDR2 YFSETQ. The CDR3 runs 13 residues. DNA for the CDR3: TGCGCCAGCAGCTTGACAGGTTCCCCTGAAGCTTTCTTT. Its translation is CASSLTGSPEAFF. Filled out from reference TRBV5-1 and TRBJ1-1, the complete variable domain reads KAGVTQTPRYLIKTRGQQVTLSCSPISGHRSVSWYQQTPGQGLQFLFEYFSETQRNKGNFPGRFSGRQFSNSRSEMNVSTLELGDSALYLCASSLTGSPEAFFGQGTRLTVV.

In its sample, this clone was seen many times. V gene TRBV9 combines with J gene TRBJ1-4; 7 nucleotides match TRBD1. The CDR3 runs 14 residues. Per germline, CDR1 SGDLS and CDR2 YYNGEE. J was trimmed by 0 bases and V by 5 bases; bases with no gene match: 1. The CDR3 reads CASSTGATNEKLFF. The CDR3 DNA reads TGTGCCAGCAGTACAGGGGCAACTAATGAAAAACTGTTTTTT.

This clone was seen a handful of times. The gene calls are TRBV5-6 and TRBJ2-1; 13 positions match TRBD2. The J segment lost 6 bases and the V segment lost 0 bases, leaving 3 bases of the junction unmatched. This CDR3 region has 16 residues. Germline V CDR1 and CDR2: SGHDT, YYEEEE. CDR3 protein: CASSLVGLAGANEQFF. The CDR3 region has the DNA TGTGCCAGCAGCTTGGTTGGACTAGCGGGAGCCAATGAGCAGTTCTTC.

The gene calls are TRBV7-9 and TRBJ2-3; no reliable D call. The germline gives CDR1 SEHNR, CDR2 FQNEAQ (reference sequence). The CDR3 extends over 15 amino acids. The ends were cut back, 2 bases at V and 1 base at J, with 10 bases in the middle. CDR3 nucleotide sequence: TGTGCCAGCAGCTTATACAGCCCGCGCACAGATACGCAGTATTTT. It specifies CASSLYSPRTDTQYF. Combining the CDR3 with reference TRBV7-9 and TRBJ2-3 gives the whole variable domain DTGVSQNPRHKITKRGQNVTFRCDPISEHNRLYWYRQTLGQGPEFLTYFQNEAQLEKSRLLSDRFSAERPKGSFSTLEIQRTEQGDSAMYLCASSLYSPRTDTQYFGPGTRLTVL.

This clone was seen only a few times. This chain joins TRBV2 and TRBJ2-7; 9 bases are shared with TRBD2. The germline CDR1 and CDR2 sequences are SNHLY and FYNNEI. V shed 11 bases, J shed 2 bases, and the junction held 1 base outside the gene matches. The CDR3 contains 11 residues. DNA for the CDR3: TGTGCCGGCGGGGGGGCCTACGAGCAGTACTTC. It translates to CAGGGAYEQYF.

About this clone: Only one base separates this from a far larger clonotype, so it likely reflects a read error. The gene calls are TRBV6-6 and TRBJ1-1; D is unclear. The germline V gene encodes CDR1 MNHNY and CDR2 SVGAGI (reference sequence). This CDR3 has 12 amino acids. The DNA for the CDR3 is TGTGCCAGCAGTCACATGAACACTGAAGCTTCCTTT. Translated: CASSHMNTEASF.

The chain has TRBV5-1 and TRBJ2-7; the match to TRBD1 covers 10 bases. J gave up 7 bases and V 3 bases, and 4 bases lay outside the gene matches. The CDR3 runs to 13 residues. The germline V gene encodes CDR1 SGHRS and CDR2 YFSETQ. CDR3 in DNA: TGCGCCAGCAGCTCGGGACAGGGGAGGGAGCAGTACTTC. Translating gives CASSSGQGREQYF.

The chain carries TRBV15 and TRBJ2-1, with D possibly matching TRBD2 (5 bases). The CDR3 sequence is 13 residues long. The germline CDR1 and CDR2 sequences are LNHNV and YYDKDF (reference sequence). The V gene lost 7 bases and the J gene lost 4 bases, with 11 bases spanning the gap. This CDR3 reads CATNDYPYNEQFF. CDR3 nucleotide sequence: TGTGCCACCAACGACTATCCATACAATGAGCAGTTCTTC.